These T cell receptor beta chains were read from a single sample in a study of shared clonotypes between healthy human individuals. Repertoires were generated with immunoSEQ multiplex PCR, while TCRdb's copy carries only in-frame clones and drops some. The data contain about 1.1 million clones, approximately 80% of them singletons. Sample: memory CD4+ T cells from PBMCs. Receptor source: a man aged 18 to 29 in good health. Some clones in this sample may be carry-over from other donors' samples. Each CDR3 is given with its conserved first and last residue. Fields, in order: J gene, V gene, CDR3 length, D gene, clone size, CDR3 protein, CDR3 DNA. The D gene is left open where the match is weak. The size entry is marked missing in some rows and otherwise reads once, few, many or a size class.

j_call: TRBJ1-6; v_call: TRBV10-3; cdr3_length: 15; d_call: -; clone_size: -; cdr3_aa: CAISDQGRPSSPLHF; cdr3_nt: TGTGCCATCAGTGATCAGGGACGGCCAAGTTCACCCCTCCACTTT
j_call: TRBJ2-2; v_call: TRBV4-2; cdr3_length: 16; d_call: -; clone_size: many; cdr3_aa: CASSPNRVSNTGELFF; cdr3_nt: TGTGCCAGCAGTCCGAACAGGGTTTCGAACACCGGGGAGCTGTTTTTT
j_call: TRBJ2-1; v_call: TRBV5-4; cdr3_length: 12; d_call: TRBD2; clone_size: -; cdr3_aa: CASSLASGEQFF; cdr3_nt: TGTGCCAGCAGCTTGGCTAGCGGTGAGCAGTTCTTC
j_call: TRBJ1-3; v_call: TRBV4-1; cdr3_length: 16; d_call: -; clone_size: -; cdr3_aa: CASSRTSTWAGNTIYF; cdr3_nt: TGCGCCAGCAGCCGGACCTCGACATGGGCTGGAAACACCATATATTTT
j_call: TRBJ1-2; v_call: TRBV7-8; cdr3_length: 12; d_call: -; clone_size: -; cdr3_aa: CASSPSGYGYTF; cdr3_nt: TGTGCCAGCAGCCCTAGTGGTTATGGCTACACCTTC
j_call: TRBJ1-5; v_call: TRBV6-1; cdr3_length: 15; d_call: TRBD1; clone_size: -; cdr3_aa: CASYRGGGGNQPQHF; cdr3_nt: TGTGCCAGCTACAGGGGAGGAGGGGGGAATCAGCCCCAGCATTTT
j_call: TRBJ2-3; v_call: TRBV4-3; cdr3_length: 15; d_call: -; clone_size: -; cdr3_aa: CASSLQGGYTDTQYF; cdr3_nt: TGCGCCAGCAGCCTCCAGGGGGGCTACACAGATACGCAGTATTTT
j_call: TRBJ2-7; v_call: TRBV11-3; cdr3_length: 14; d_call: TRBD2; clone_size: -; cdr3_aa: CASSSRLAGGEQYF; cdr3_nt: TGTGCCAGCAGCTCTAGACTAGCGGGAGGCGAGCAGTACTTC
j_call: TRBJ2-7; v_call: TRBV11-1; cdr3_length: 13; d_call: -; clone_size: -; cdr3_aa: CASSDPGGYEQYF; cdr3_nt: TGTGCCAGCAGCGACCCCGGAGGTTACGAGCAGTACTTC
j_call: TRBJ2-3; v_call: TRBV13; cdr3_length: 11; d_call: -; clone_size: few; cdr3_aa: CASRREDTQYF; cdr3_nt: TGTGCCAGCAGGAGGGAGGATACGCAGTATTTT
j_call: TRBJ1-2; v_call: TRBV6-1; cdr3_length: 14; d_call: -; clone_size: -; cdr3_aa: CASSEARQNYGYTF; cdr3_nt: TGTGCCAGCAGTGAAGCGCGTCAGAACTATGGCTACACCTTC
j_call: TRBJ2-2; v_call: TRBV9; cdr3_length: 15; d_call: -; clone_size: -; cdr3_aa: CASSVEGRMTGELFF; cdr3_nt: TGTGCCAGCAGCGTAGAAGGGAGAATGACCGGGGAGCTGTTTTTT
j_call: TRBJ2-7; v_call: TRBV5-6; cdr3_length: 13; d_call: -; clone_size: -; cdr3_aa: CASQRRGRAEQYF; cdr3_nt: TGTGCCAGCCAGAGGAGGGGGCGCGCCGAGCAGTACTTC
j_call: TRBJ2-5; v_call: TRBV30; cdr3_length: 14; d_call: TRBD1; clone_size: -; cdr3_aa: CAWSEYAGGQTQYF; cdr3_nt: TGTGCCTGGAGTGAATACGCAGGGGGCCAGACCCAGTACTTC
j_call: TRBJ2-1; v_call: TRBV7-3; cdr3_length: 15; d_call: -; clone_size: -; cdr3_aa: CASSGSLGQPNEQFF; cdr3_nt: TGTGCCAGCAGCGGATCCCTGGGGCAGCCCAATGAGCAGTTCTTC
j_call: TRBJ2-7; v_call: TRBV7-6; cdr3_length: 14; d_call: -; clone_size: once; cdr3_aa: CASSLRRTAIEQYF; cdr3_nt: TGTGCCAGCAGCTTACGGCGGACGGCTATCGAGCAGTACTTC
j_call: TRBJ1-2; v_call: TRBV28; cdr3_length: 15; d_call: TRBD1; clone_size: -; cdr3_aa: CASSLLSRDRAGYTF; cdr3_nt: TGTGCCAGCAGTTTACTCAGCCGGGACAGGGCTGGCTACACCTTC